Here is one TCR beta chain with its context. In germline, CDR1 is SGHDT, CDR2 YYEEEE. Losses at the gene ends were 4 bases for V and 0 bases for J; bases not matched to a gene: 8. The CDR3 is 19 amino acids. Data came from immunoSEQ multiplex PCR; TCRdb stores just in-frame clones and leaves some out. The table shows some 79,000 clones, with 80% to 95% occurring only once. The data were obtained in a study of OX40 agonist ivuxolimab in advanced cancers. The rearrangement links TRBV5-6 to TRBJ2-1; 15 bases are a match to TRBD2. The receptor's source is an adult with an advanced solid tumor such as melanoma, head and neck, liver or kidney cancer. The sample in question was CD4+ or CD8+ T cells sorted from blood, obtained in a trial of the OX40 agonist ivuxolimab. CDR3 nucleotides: TGTGCCAGCAGCCCCCCGGGACTAGCGGGGGGAAGCTCCTACAATGAGCAGTTCTTC. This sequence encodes CASSPPGLAGGSSYNEQFF.